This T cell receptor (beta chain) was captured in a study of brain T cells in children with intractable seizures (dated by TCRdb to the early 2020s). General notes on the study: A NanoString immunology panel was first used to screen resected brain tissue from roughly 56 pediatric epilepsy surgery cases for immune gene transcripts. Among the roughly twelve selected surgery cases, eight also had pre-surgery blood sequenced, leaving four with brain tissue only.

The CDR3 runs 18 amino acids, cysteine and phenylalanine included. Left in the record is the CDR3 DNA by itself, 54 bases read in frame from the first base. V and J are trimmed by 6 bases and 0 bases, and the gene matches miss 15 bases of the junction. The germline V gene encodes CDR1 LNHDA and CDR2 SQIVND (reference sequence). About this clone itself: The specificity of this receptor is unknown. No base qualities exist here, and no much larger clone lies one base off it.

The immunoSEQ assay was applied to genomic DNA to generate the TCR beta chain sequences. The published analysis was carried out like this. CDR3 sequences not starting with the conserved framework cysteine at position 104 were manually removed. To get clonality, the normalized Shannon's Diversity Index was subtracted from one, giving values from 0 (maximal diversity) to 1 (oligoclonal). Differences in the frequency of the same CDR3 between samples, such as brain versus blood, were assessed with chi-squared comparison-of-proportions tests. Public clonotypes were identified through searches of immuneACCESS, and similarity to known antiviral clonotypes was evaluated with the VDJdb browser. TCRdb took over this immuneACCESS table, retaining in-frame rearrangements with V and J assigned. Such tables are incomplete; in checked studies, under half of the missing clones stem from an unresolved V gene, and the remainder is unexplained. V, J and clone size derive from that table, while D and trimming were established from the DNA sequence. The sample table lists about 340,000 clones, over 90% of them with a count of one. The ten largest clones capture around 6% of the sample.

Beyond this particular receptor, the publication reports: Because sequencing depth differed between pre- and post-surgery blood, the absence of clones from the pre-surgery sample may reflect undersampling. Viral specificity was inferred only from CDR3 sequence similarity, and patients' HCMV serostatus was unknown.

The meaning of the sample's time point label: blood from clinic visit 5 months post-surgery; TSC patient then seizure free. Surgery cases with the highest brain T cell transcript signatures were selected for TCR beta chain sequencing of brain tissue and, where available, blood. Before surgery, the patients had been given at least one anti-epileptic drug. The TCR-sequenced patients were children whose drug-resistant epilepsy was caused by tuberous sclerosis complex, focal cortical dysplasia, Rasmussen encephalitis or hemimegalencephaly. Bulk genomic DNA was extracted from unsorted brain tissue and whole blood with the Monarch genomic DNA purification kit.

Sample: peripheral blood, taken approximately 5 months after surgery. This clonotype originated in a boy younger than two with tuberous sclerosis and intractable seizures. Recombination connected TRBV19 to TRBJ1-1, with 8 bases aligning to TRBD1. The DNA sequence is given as TGTGCCAGTAGACCCACTAACAGGGGACAGGAGTTGAACACTGAAGCTTTCTTT. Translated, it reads CASRPTNRGQELNTEAFF.